The 5 T cell receptor beta chains reported below all come from one sample, sequenced in a study of blood T cell repertoires in COVID-19. Some clones are missing from TCRdb's copy, which holds only in-frame ones; the method was immunoSEQ multiplex PCR. The sample carries some 180,000 clones, roughly 80% recorded once. Material: peripheral blood. The origin of the receptors is a woman in her forties with COVID-19, enrolled during active disease.

J is TRBJ1-5 and V is TRBV6-5; 9 nucleotides align to TRBD1. The CDR3 covers 15 residues. Germline-derived CDR1 and CDR2 are MNHEY and SVGAGI. With 6 bases clipped from V and 4 bases from J, the junction kept 7 bases outside the gene matches. The CDR3 DNA follows: TGTGCCAGCAGAACGGGACAGGGCTTTAATCAGCCCCAGCATTTT. It encodes CASRTGQGFNQPQHF.

The chain employs TRBV5-5 and TRBJ1-2, with D tentatively TRBD1 (5 bases). Deletions cut 0 bases from V and 3 bases from J, with 9 bases between. Germline V CDR1 and CDR2: SGHKS, YYEKEE (reference sequence). The CDR3 covers 14 residues. The chain's CDR3 is CASSLGDRDYGYTF. The CDR3 DNA reads TGTGCCAGCAGCTTGGGAGACAGAGACTATGGCTACACCTTC.

This rearrangement joins TRBV7-8 to TRBJ2-7, with a tentative D call TRBD1 (5 bases). Trimming took off 1 base at V and 3 bases at J, with 13 bases between the two ends. Germline V CDR1 and CDR2: SGHVS, FQNEAQ. This CDR3 is built from 15 residues. CDR3 amino acids: CASSLGQGWDYEQYF. The CDR3 DNA follows: TGTGCCAGCAGCTTAGGGCAGGGATGGGACTACGAGCAGTACTTC. Filled out from reference TRBV7-8 and TRBJ2-7, the complete variable domain reads GAGVSQSPRYKVAKRGQDVALRCDPISGHVSLFWYQQALGQGPEFLTYFQNEAQLDKSGLPSDRFFAERPEGSVSTLKIQRTQQEDSAVYLCASSLGQGWDYEQYFGPGTRLTVT.

The V call is TRBV7-8, the J call TRBJ2-3; D is perhaps TRBD2 (6 bases). Germline V gene sequence: CDR1 SGHVS, CDR2 FQNEAQ. V was trimmed by 4 bases and J by 1 base, leaving 15 bases between them. CDR3 length equals 16 residues. The chain's CDR3 is CASSSTPGLGTDTQYF. In DNA form, the CDR3 reads TGTGCCAGCAGCTCAACCCCGGGACTTGGCACAGATACGCAGTATTTT.

V and J are TRBV6-1 and TRBJ1-1; TRBD1 matches at 8 bases. Per the germline V gene, CDR1 is MNHNS and CDR2 is SASEGT. The CDR3 has 14 amino acids. With V trimmed by 8 bases and J by 1 base, 6 bases remained unmatched. CDR3 loop: CASRSQGGNTEAFF. CDR3 DNA: TGTGCCAGCCGGTCACAGGGGGGGAACACTGAAGCTTTCTTT.